The T cell receptor beta chain described here comes from a study of CD8 T cells in Susac syndrome. CD8+ and CD4+ T cells circulating in blood were sequenced for TCR beta. TEMRA cells were FACS-enriched, unlike CD8+ and CD4+ T cells, which were negatively isolated. The CDR3 consists of 16 residues. The germline gives CDR1 SGHTA, CDR2 FQGTGA. V gave up 2 bases and J gave up 2 bases, with 14 bases separating them. RNA amounts of about 0.5 to 1 ug underwent reverse transcription with random hexamers. Amplification of the TCR beta CDR3 was carried out by immunoSEQ multiplex PCR, which spanned a total of 54 Vbeta and 13 Jbeta segments. TCRdb analysed the immunoSEQ multiplex PCR reads with MiXCR anew, one entry per CDR3 protein. The table records around 270,000 distinct CDR3 sequences, around 89% of them present only once.

The clonotype was recovered from a human donor with multiple sclerosis. Sample: CD8+ T cells from PBMCs. The chain carries TRBV7-3 and TRBJ2-3; D gene uncertain. The chain's CDR3 is CASSLFGALDTDTQYF. The CDR3 DNA is TGTGCCAGCAGCTTATTTGGAGCGCTTGACACAGATACGCAGTATTTT.